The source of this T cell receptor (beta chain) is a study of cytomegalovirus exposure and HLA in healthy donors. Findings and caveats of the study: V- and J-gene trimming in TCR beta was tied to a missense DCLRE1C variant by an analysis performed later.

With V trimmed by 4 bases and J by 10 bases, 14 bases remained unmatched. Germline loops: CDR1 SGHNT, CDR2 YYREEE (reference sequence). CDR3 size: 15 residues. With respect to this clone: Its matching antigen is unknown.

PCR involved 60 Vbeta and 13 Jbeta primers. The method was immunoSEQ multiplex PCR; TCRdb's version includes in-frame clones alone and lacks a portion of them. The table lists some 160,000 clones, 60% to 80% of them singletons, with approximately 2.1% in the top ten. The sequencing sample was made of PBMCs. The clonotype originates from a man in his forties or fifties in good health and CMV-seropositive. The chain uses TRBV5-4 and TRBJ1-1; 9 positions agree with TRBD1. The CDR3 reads CASSPDPQGALRAFF. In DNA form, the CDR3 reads TGTGCCAGCAGCCCGGATCCACAGGGGGCTCTCCGAGCTTTCTTT.